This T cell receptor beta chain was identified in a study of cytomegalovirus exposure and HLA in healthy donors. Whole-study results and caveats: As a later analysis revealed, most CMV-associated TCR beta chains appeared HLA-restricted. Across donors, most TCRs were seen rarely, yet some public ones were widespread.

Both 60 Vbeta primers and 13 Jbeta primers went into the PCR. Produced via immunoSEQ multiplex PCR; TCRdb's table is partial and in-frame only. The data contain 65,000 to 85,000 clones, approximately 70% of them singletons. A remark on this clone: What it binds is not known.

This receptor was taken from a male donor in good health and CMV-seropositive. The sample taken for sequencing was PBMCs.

The CDR3, as DNA: TGTGCCAGCAGTGACGGACTCGAGCAGTACTTC. This translates into CASSDGLEQYF. The rearrangement links TRBV6-1 to TRBJ2-7; D possibly corresponds to TRBD2 (5 bases). The germline CDR1 and CDR2 sequences are MNHNS and SASEGT. The CDR3 is 11 amino acids. V was clipped by 3 bases and J by 6 bases, with 6 bases between them.